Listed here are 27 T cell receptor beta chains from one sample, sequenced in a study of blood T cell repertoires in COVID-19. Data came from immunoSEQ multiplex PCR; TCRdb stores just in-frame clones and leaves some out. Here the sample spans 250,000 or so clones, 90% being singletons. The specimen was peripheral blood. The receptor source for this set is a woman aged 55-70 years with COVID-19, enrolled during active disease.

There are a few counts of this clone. The CDR3 DNA reads as TGTGCCACCAGACCAGGGGATCAGCCCCAGCATTTT. Its protein is CATRPGDQPQHF. This chain joins TRBV24-1 and TRBJ1-5, with D maybe TRBD1 (6 bases). V lost 7 bases and J 5 bases, leaving 8 bases between the germline ends. This CDR3 contains 12 residues. Germline CDR1 is KGHDR and CDR2 is SFDVKD.

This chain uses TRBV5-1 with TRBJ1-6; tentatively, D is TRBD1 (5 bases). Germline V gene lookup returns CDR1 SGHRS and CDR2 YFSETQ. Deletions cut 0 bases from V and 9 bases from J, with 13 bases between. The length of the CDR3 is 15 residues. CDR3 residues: CASSLAGPGFSPLHF. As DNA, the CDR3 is TGCGCCAGCAGCTTGGCCGGGCCAGGGTTTTCACCCCTCCACTTT.

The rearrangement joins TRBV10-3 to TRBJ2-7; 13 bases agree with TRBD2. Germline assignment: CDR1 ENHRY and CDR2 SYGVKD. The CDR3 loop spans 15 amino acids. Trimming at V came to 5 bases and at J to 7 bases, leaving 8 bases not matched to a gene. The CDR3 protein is CAISFTSGGESEQYF. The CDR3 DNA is TGTGCCATCAGTTTTACTAGCGGGGGGGAAAGTGAGCAGTACTTC.

CDR3 residues: CASSSLGGREETQYF. CDR3 in DNA: TGCGCCAGCAGCTCCCTGGGGGGTAGAGAGGAGACCCAGTACTTC. This chain links TRBV5-1 with TRBJ2-5; the D gene is possibly TRBD2 (6 bases). With 3 bases removed from V and 5 bases from J, the gap between germline ends came to 17 bases. Germline assignment: CDR1 SGHRS and CDR2 YFSETQ. The CDR3 has 15 residues.

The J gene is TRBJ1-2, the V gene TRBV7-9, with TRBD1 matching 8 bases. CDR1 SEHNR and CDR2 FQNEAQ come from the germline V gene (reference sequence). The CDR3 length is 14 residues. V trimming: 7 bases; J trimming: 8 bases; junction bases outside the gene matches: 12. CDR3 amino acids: CASTPDRVISGYTF. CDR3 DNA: TGTGCCAGCACTCCGGACAGGGTGATCAGCGGCTACACCTTC.

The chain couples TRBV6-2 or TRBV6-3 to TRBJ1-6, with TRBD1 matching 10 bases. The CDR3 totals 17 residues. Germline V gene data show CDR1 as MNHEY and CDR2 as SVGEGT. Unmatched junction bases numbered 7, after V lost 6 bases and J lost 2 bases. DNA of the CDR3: TGTGCCAGCAGCCCGGGGACAGGGGCGCCCTATAATTCACCCCTCCACTTT. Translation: CASSPGTGAPYNSPLHF.

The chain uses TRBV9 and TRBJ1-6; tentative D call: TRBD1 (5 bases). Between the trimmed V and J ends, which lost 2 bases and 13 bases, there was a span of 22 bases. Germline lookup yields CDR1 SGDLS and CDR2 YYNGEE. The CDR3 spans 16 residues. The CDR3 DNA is TGTGCCAGCAGCGTCTCGGACCTCGTAACAGGTCTCCCCCTCCACTTT. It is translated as CASSVSDLVTGLPLHF.

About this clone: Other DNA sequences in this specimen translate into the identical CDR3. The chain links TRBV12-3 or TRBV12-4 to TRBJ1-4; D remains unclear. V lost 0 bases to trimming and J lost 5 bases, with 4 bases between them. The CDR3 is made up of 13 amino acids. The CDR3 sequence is CASSLASNEKLFF. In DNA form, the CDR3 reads TGTGCCAGCAGTTTAGCCTCGAATGAAAAACTGTTTTTT.

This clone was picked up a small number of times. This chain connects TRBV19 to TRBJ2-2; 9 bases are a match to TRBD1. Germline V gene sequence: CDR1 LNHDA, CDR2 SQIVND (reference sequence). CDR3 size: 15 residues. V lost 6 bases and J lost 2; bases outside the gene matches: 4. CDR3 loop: CASRTGQGNTGELFF. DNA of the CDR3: TGTGCCAGTAGAACGGGACAGGGCAACACCGGGGAGCTGTTTTTT.

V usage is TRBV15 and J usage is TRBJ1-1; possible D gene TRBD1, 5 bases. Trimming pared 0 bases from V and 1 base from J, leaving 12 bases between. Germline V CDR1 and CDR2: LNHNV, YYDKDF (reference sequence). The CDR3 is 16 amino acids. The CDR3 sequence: CATSRDFGTGNTEAFF. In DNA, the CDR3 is TGTGCCACCAGCAGAGATTTCGGGACTGGGAACACTGAAGCTTTCTTT.

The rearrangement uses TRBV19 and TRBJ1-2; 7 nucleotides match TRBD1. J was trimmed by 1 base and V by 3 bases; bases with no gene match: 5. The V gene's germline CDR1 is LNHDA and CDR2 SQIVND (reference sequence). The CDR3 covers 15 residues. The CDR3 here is CASSIRRDSNYGYTF. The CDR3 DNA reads TGTGCCAGTAGTATTCGGCGGGACAGTAACTATGGCTACACCTTC.

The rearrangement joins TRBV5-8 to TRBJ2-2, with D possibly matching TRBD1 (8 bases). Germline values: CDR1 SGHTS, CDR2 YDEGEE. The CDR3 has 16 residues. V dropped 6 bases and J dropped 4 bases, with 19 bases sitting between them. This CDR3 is CASTSRTGRGTGELFF. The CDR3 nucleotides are TGTGCCAGCACCTCACGGACAGGGAGGGGCACCGGGGAGCTGTTTTTT.

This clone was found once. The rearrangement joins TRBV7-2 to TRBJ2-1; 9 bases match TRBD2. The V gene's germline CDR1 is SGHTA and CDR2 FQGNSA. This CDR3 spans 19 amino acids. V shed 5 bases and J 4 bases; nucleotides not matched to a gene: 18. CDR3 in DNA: TGTGCCAGCAGCAAAAAGGGAGGGGTGATTAGCGGGGGATACAATGAGCAGTTCTTC. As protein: CASSKKGGVISGGYNEQFF. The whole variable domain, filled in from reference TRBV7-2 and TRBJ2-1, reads GAGVSQSPSNKVTEKGKDVELRCDPISGHTALYWYRQSLGQGLEFLIYFQGNSAPDKSGLPSDRFSAERTGGSVSTLTIQRTQQEDSAVYLCASSKKGGVISGGYNEQFFGPGTRLTVL.

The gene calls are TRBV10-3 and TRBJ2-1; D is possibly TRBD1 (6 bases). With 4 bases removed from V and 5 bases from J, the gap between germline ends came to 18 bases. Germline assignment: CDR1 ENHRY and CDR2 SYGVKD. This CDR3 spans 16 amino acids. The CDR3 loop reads CAISGGRGGSNNEQFF. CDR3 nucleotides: TGTGCCATCAGTGGGGGGCGCGGTGGGTCCAACAATGAGCAGTTCTTC.

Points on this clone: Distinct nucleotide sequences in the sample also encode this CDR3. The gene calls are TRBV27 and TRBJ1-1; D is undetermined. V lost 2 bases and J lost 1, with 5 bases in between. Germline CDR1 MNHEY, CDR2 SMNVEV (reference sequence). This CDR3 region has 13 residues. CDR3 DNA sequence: TGTGCCAGCAGTTTAAACAGGAACACTGAAGCTTTCTTT. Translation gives CASSLNRNTEAFF.

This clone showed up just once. CDR3 region: CASSERRGPEAFF. The CDR3 DNA is TGTGCCAGCAGTGAGCGAAGGGGCCCTGAAGCTTTCTTT. This chain joins TRBV25-1 and TRBJ1-1; D may be TRBD1 (5 bases). The V and J ends lost 3 bases and 6 bases respectively, with 11 bases between them. The V gene's germline CDR1 is MGHDK and CDR2 SYGVNS. The CDR3 is made up of 13 amino acids.

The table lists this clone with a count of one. The DNA of the CDR3 is TGTGCCAGCAGCCAAGACGTCCCAGGGGGTAGGTCTATGTATGGCTACACCTTC. Translating it yields CASSQDVPGGRSMYGYTF. The chain links TRBV4-2 to TRBJ1-2; TRBD1 aligns across 7 bases. Germline assignment: CDR1 LGHNA and CDR2 YNFKEQ. The ends lost 0 bases at V and 5 bases at J; junction bases unmatched: 15. The CDR3 runs to 18 residues.

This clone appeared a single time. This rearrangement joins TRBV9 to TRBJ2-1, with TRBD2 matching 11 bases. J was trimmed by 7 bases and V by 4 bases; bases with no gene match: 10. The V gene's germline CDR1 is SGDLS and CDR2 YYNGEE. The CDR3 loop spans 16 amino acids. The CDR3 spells CASSKYSGGARNEQFF. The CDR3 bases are TGTGCCAGCAGCAAGTATAGCGGGGGGGCCCGAAATGAGCAGTTCTTC.

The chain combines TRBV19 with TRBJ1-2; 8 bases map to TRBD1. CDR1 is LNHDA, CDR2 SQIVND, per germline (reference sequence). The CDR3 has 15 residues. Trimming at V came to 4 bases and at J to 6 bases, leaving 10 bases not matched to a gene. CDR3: CASSTPRTGHHGYTF. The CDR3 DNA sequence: TGTGCCAGTAGTACTCCCAGGACAGGGCACCATGGCTACACCTTC.

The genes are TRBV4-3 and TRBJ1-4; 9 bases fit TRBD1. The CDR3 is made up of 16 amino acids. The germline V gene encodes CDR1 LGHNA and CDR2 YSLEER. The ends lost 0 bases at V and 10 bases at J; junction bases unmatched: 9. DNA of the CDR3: TGCGCCAGCAGCCAAGACCCCGGACAGGGGTATGGAAAACTGTTTTTT. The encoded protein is CASSQDPGQGYGKLFF.

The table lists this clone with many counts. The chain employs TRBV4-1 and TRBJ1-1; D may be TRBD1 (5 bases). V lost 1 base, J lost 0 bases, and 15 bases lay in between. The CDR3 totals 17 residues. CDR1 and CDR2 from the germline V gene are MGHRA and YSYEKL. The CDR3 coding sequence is TGCGCCAGCAGCCAAGTAGATATGGGACTCATGAACACTGAAGCTTTCTTT. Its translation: CASSQVDMGLMNTEAFF.

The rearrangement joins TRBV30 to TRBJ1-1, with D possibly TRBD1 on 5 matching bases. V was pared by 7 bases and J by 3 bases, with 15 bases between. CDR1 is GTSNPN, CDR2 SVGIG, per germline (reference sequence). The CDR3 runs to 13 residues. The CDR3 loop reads CALEQQEDTEAFF. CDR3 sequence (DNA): TGTGCCTTGGAACAACAGGAAGACACTGAAGCTTTCTTT.

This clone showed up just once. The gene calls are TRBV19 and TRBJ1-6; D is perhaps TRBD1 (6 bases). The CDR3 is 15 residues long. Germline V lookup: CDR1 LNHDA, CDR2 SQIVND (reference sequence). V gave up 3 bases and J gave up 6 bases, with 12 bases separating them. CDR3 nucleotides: TGTGCCAGTAGTATTCAAAGGGGGTCTAATTCACCCCTCCACTTT. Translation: CASSIQRGSNSPLHF.

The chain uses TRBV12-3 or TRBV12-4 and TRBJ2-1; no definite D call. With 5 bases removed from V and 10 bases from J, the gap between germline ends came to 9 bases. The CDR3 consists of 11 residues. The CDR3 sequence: CASSMVSEQFF. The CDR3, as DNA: TGTGCCAGCAGTATGGTAAGCGAGCAGTTCTTC.

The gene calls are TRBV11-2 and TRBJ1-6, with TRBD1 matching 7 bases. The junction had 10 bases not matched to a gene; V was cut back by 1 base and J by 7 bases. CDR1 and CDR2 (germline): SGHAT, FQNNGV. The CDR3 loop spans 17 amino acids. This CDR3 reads CASSLVGGGIGNSPLHF. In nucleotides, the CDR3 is TGTGCCAGCAGCTTAGTCGGAGGGGGCATCGGCAATTCACCCCTCCACTTT.

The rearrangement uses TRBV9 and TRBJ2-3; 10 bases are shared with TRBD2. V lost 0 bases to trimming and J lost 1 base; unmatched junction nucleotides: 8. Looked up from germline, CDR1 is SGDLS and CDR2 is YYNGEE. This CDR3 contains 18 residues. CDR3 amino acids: CASSVAPNLAGGTDTQYF. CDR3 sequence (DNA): TGTGCCAGCAGCGTAGCCCCCAATCTAGCGGGGGGCACAGATACGCAGTATTTT.

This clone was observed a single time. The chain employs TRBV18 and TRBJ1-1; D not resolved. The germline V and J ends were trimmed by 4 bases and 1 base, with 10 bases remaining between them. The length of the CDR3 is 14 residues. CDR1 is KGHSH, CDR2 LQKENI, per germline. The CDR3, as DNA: TGTGCCAGCTCACTCCTCGTAGAGAACACTGAAGCTTTCTTT. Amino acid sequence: CASSLLVENTEAFF.